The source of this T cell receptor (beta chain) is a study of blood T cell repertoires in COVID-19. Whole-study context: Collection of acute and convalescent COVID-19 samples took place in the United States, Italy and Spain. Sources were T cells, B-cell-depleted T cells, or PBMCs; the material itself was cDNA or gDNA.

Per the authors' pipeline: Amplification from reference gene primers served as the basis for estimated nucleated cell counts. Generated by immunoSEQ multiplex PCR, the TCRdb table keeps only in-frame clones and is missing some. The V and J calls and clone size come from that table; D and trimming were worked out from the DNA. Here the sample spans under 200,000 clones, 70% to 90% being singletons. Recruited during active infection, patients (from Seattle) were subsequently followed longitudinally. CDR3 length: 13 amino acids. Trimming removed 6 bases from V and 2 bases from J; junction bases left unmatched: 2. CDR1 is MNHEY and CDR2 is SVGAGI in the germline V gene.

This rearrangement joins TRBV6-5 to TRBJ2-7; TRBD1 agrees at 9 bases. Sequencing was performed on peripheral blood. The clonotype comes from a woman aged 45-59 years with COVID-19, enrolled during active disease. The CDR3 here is CASSRTGAYEQYF. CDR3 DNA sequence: TGTGCCAGCAGCCGGACAGGGGCCTACGAGCAGTACTTC.